The 28 T cell receptor beta chains in this list originate from one sample, sequenced in a study of CD8+ T cells in alopecia areata. In each case, RNA was isolated and then reverse transcribed into cDNA as the sequencing template. Produced via immunoSEQ multiplex PCR; TCRdb's table is partial and in-frame only. The top ten clones hold 4.5% to 6% of a sample with a few hundred thousand clones, more than 50% of them seen once. Sequenced input: CD8+ T cells sorted from blood. These receptors were obtained from a human donor in good health.

Comment on this clone: This sample includes further DNA sequences coding for the same CDR3. This chain connects TRBV14 to TRBJ2-5; perhaps TRBD2 as D (6 bases). The CDR3 covers 13 residues. Germline V gene data show CDR1 as SGHDN and CDR2 as FVKESK. Trimming left V 1 base short and J 4 bases short, with 7 bases between. The CDR3 loop reads CASSQGLGETQYF. In DNA form, the CDR3 reads TGTGCCAGCAGCCAAGGACTAGGAGAGACCCAGTACTTC.

This chain uses TRBV5-1 with TRBJ2-1; either TRBD1 or TRBD2 may supply D (5 bases each). V dropped 4 bases and J dropped 8 bases, with 16 bases sitting between them. From germline, CDR1 is SGHRS and CDR2 YFSETQ. The CDR3 sequence is 14 residues long. As DNA, the CDR3 is TGCGCCAGCAGCGCTTCAACTAGGGGCGATGAGCAGTTCTTC. Translation gives CASSASTRGDEQFF.

V and J are TRBV25-1 and TRBJ2-3; maybe TRBD1 (6 bases). This CDR3 spans 15 amino acids. Trimming pared 1 base from V and 6 bases from J, leaving 14 bases between. The germline gives CDR1 MGHDK, CDR2 SYGVNS. CDR3 DNA sequence: TGTGCCAGCAGTGAATCACCAGGGGTAATGGATACGCAGTATTTT. Amino acid sequence: CASSESPGVMDTQYF.

This clone was counted a single time. The rearrangement joins TRBV27 to TRBJ1-6; 8 nucleotides line up with TRBD1. V gave up 6 bases and J gave up 8 bases; unmatched junction bases: 6. Germline-derived CDR1 and CDR2 are MNHEY and SMNVEV (reference sequence). This CDR3 comprises 14 residues. CDR3 nucleotide sequence: TGTGCCAGCAGAGCCGGGACAGGTTATTCACCCCTCCACTTT. It encodes CASRAGTGYSPLHF.

The rearrangement uses TRBV2 and TRBJ1-1; D is undetermined. V lost 1 base and J 1 base, leaving 7 bases between the germline ends. The germline V gene encodes CDR1 SNHLY and CDR2 FYNNEI. CDR3 length: 14 residues. This chain's CDR3 is CASSEVEKNTEAFF. CDR3 DNA sequence: TGTGCCAGCAGTGAAGTTGAGAAGAACACTGAAGCTTTCTTT.

Many counts were recorded for this clone. The junction departs from germline at one end; a sequencing error may be responsible. Within the sample, other DNA sequences also encode this same CDR3. The chain uses TRBV4-1 and TRBJ2-3; TRBD2 matches at 8 bases. The CDR3 has 16 residues. Germline lookup yields CDR1 MGHRA and CDR2 YSYEKL. The chain's CDR3 is CASSQDGTSGSDTQYF. The CDR3 DNA follows: TGTGCCAGCAGCCAAGATGGAACTAGCGGTTCAGATACGCAGTATTTT.

The J gene is TRBJ1-2, the V gene TRBV25-1; unclear D gene. Trimming shortened V by 4 bases and J by 1 base, and 10 bases separated the two germline ends. Germline V gene sequence: CDR1 MGHDK, CDR2 SYGVNS. The CDR3 is made up of 14 amino acids. CDR3 nucleotide sequence: TGTGCCAGCAGTGCCCGGGCAAATAACTATGGCTACACCTTC. It specifies CASSARANNYGYTF.

The chain employs TRBV6-5 and TRBJ1-2; 10 bases match TRBD1. V was clipped by 2 bases and J by 4 bases; unmatched bases: 4. The germline V gene has CDR1 MNHEY and CDR2 SVGAGI. The CDR3 spans 15 residues. In DNA, the CDR3 is TGTGCCAGCAGTTACGGACAGGGGGTCAGCTATGGCTACACCTTC. Translating it yields CASSYGQGVSYGYTF.

The V and J genes are TRBV4-1 and TRBJ1-1, with a tentative D call TRBD1 (6 bases). V was clipped by 0 bases and J by 5 bases, with 13 bases between them. The length of the CDR3 is 15 residues. The germline gives CDR1 MGHRA, CDR2 YSYEKL. The CDR3 region is CASSQDEGVGTEAFF. CDR3 coding DNA: TGCGCCAGCAGCCAAGATGAGGGGGTAGGAACTGAAGCTTTCTTT.

The chain couples TRBV27 to TRBJ1-1; no definite D call. The germline V and J ends were trimmed by 5 bases and 0 bases, with 22 bases remaining between them. The length of the CDR3 is 18 residues. Germline-derived CDR1 and CDR2 are MNHEY and SMNVEV (reference sequence). CDR3 sequence reads: CASSPLVGRGSMNTEAFF. The CDR3 nucleotides are TGTGCCAGCAGTCCTCTAGTGGGGAGAGGCAGTATGAACACTGAAGCTTTCTTT.

This CDR3 reads CASSSGEPLHF. Written as DNA, the CDR3 is TGTGCCAGCAGTTCAGGGGAGCCCCTCCACTTT. The chain employs TRBV6-6 and TRBJ1-6; perhaps TRBD1 as D (6 bases). The germline V gene encodes CDR1 MNHNY and CDR2 SVGAGI (reference sequence). The length of the CDR3 is 11 residues. V dropped 4 bases and J dropped 13 bases, with 8 bases sitting between them.

This rearrangement joins TRBV5-1 to TRBJ1-2, with D hard to call. This CDR3 contains 13 residues. Deletions cut 4 bases from V and 8 bases from J, with 15 bases between. Looked up from germline, CDR1 is SGHRS and CDR2 is YFSETQ. For the CDR3, the DNA is TGCGCCAGCAGCCCGGTCAAGAACTCCGGCTACACCTTC. Amino acid sequence: CASSPVKNSGYTF.

V gene TRBV30 combines with J gene TRBJ2-7; 10 nucleotides match TRBD1. The CDR3 sequence is 14 residues long. Germline V gives CDR1 GTSNPN, CDR2 SVGIG (reference sequence). V dropped 2 bases and J dropped 4; count of bases not matched to a gene: 5. This chain's CDR3 is CAWSPGTGVYEQYF. The CDR3, as DNA: TGTGCCTGGAGTCCCGGGACAGGGGTTTACGAGCAGTACTTC. The full variable domain, completed using reference TRBV30 and TRBJ2-7, is SQTIHQWPATLVQPVGSPLSLECTVEGTSNPNLYWYRQAAGRGLQLLFYSVGIGQISSEVPQNLSASRPQDRQFILSSKKLLLSDSGFYLCAWSPGTGVYEQYFGPGTRLTVT.

This clone appeared a few times. The chain links TRBV11-2 to TRBJ1-2, with D unclear. The germline V gene has CDR1 SGHAT and CDR2 FQNNGV. Trimming took off 4 bases at V and 3 bases at J, with 9 bases between the two ends. This CDR3 has 13 residues. In nucleotides, the CDR3 is TGTGCCAGCAGCTCCGGACGGGACTATGGCTACACCTTC. Residues: CASSSGRDYGYTF.

The chain recombines TRBV29-1 with TRBJ1-2, with D uncertain. Germline CDR1 is SQVTM and CDR2 is ANQGSEA. V lost 3 bases to trimming and J lost 2 bases, with 7 bases between them. The length of the CDR3 is 12 residues. The CDR3 sequence is CSVEFQNYGYTF. The CDR3 coding sequence is TGCAGCGTTGAGTTTCAGAACTATGGCTACACCTTC.

The J gene is TRBJ1-1, the V gene TRBV5-6; no clear D. Per the germline V gene, CDR1 is SGHDT and CDR2 is YYEEEE. V was trimmed by 0 bases and J by 0 bases, leaving 12 bases between them. The CDR3 covers 16 residues. The CDR3 here is CASSLGEEQLNTEAFF. CDR3 bases: TGTGCCAGCAGCTTGGGGGAAGAGCAATTGAACACTGAAGCTTTCTTT.

This clone was seen more than once but under ten times. The genes are TRBV6-5 and TRBJ2-5; D is possibly TRBD2 (6 bases). The CDR3 runs to 14 residues. V was cut by 6 bases and J by 2 bases, with 13 bases left in between. Germline CDR1 MNHEY, CDR2 SVGAGI. CDR3 sequence: CASSQAGFQETQYF. CDR3 sequence (DNA): TGTGCCAGCAGCCAGGCGGGGTTTCAAGAGACCCAGTACTTC.

The table lists this clone with a few counts. The chain combines TRBV7-9 with TRBJ2-7; unclear D gene. V was cut by 3 bases and J by 4 bases, with 10 bases left in between. CDR3 length: 13 amino acids. CDR1 is SEHNR and CDR2 is FQNEAQ in the germline V gene (reference sequence). CDR3 in amino acids: CASSFGSAYEQYF. CDR3 sequence (DNA): TGTGCCAGCAGCTTTGGTTCGGCGTACGAGCAGTACTTC.

V is TRBV11-2 and J is TRBJ2-3; TRBD2 matches 10 bases. After removal of 1 base from V and 4 bases from J, the junction contained 5 bases not matched to a gene. Germline assignment: CDR1 SGHAT and CDR2 FQNNGV. This CDR3 is built from 16 residues. The CDR3 sequence is CASSLGLAGGSDTQYF. The CDR3 coding sequence is TGTGCCAGCAGCTTAGGGTTAGCGGGGGGCTCAGATACGCAGTATTTT.

The chain combines TRBV2 with TRBJ2-2; D gene unclear. The CDR3 consists of 12 residues. V was pared by 4 bases and J by 3 bases, with 3 bases between. CDR1 and CDR2 from the germline V gene are SNHLY and FYNNEI. This CDR3 is CASSAHTGELFF. CDR3 bases: TGTGCCAGCAGTGCCCACACCGGGGAGCTGTTTTTT.

The chain recombines TRBV7-9 with TRBJ2-7; TRBD2 matches at 7 bases. CDR1 and CDR2 from the germline V gene are SEHNR and FQNEAQ (reference sequence). The CDR3 contains 13 residues. Trimming took 7 bases from V and 4 from J; bases not matched to a gene: 7. CDR3 in amino acids: CASTEGGPYEQYF. CDR3 nucleotides: TGTGCCAGCACCGAGGGAGGGCCTTACGAGCAGTACTTC.

The chain employs TRBV5-4 and TRBJ2-3; the D gene could be TRBD1 or TRBD2 (5 bases each). Germline V gene data show CDR1 as SGHNT and CDR2 as YYREEE (reference sequence). Trimming took 9 bases from V and 0 from J, leaving 14 bases between them. This CDR3 contains 14 residues. The CDR3 DNA follows: TGTGCCATCGGGACGGACCTTAGCACAGATACGCAGTATTTT. Protein sequence: CAIGTDLSTDTQYF. The complete variable domain, with remaining parts taken from reference TRBV5-4 and TRBJ2-3, reads ETGVTQSPTHLIKTRGQQVTLRCSSQSGHNTVSWYQQALGQGPQFIFQYYREEENGRGNFPPRFSGLQFPNYSSELNVNALELDDSALYLCAIGTDLSTDTQYFGPGTRLTVL.

V and J are TRBV6-5 and TRBJ2-7; possibly TRBD1 for D (5 bases). The CDR3 runs to 14 residues. Deletions cut 0 bases from V and 2 bases from J, with 8 bases between. Germline V CDR1 and CDR2: MNHEY, SVGAGI. CDR3 sequence (DNA): TGTGCCAGCAGTTACTCTGGGGCCCCCTACGAGCAGTACTTC. Translated: CASSYSGAPYEQYF.

The chain combines TRBV25-1 with TRBJ2-6, with D maybe TRBD1 (5 bases). V gave up 4 bases and J gave up 4 bases, with 8 bases separating them. Germline assignment: CDR1 MGHDK and CDR2 SYGVNS. This CDR3 spans 14 amino acids. The CDR3 DNA follows: TGTGCCAGCAGTGCCAGGGTAGGGGCCAACGTCCTGACTTTC. Protein sequence: CASSARVGANVLTF.

The chain uses TRBV5-4 and TRBJ2-5; D remains unclear. The CDR3 length is 14 residues. The V end lost 4 bases, the J end lost 0 bases, and 10 bases lay between the germline ends. The germline gives CDR1 SGHNT, CDR2 YYREEE (reference sequence). The CDR3 loop reads CASSPLSDQETQYF. The CDR3 region has the DNA TGTGCCAGCAGCCCGCTGTCAGACCAAGAGACCCAGTACTTC.

This chain uses TRBV28 with TRBJ2-2; 9 nucleotides agree with TRBD1. This CDR3 has 16 amino acids. Trimming at V came to 5 bases and at J to 6 bases, leaving 10 bases not matched to a gene. Germline CDR1 and CDR2: MDHEN and SYDVKM. The chain's CDR3 is CASSLRDREQPGELFF. The CDR3 DNA is TGTGCCAGCAGTCTCCGGGACAGGGAACAGCCCGGGGAGCTGTTTTTT.

CDR3: CASSLVSNEAFF. CDR3 DNA sequence: TGTGCCAGCAGCCTAGTCTCCAATGAAGCTTTCTTT. This rearrangement joins TRBV7-9 to TRBJ1-1; D not resolved. The germline V and J ends were trimmed by 5 bases and 7 bases, with 11 bases remaining between them. Germline V lookup: CDR1 SEHNR, CDR2 FQNEAQ (reference sequence). CDR3 size: 12 residues.

The rearrangement links TRBV4-1 to TRBJ1-6; TRBD1 is a possible D gene (5 bases). Germline lookup yields CDR1 MGHRA and CDR2 YSYEKL. V gave up 2 bases and J gave up 8 bases, with 13 bases separating them. The CDR3 contains 15 residues. The CDR3 sequence: CASSQRDGFDSPLHF. As DNA, the CDR3 is TGCGCCAGCAGCCAACGGGACGGCTTCGATTCACCCCTCCACTTT.